This is a list of T cell receptor beta chains from one sample in a study of T cells after yellow fever vaccination. TCRdb re-derived calls from the 5' RACE reads in MiXCR, one entry per CDR3 protein. Among over 150,000 distinct CDR3 sequences listed, about 6% were seen once. The sequencing used CD4+ T cells sorted from PBMCs, collected on the day of the first yellow fever vaccination. The receptors here all came from a man younger than 30 who received the YFV17D yellow fever vaccine. CDR3s include the opening cysteine and the closing phenylalanine or tryptophan. Each record gives: V gene, J gene, D gene, clone size, CDR3 protein, CDR3 DNA. D genes are given only for firm matches. Clone sizes are given selectively: once, few, many, or a class where the clone is expanded.

v_gene: TRBV4-3
j_gene: TRBJ2-7
d_gene: NA
abundance: many
CDR3aa: CASSQEGGWGGEQYF
CDR3nt: TGCGCCAGCAGCCAAGAAGGGGGCTGGGGGGGTGAGCAGTACTTC

v_gene: TRBV10-3
j_gene: TRBJ1-2
d_gene: TRBD1
abundance: many
CDR3aa: CAIRPGTGGYGYTF
CDR3nt: TGTGCCATCAGGCCCGGGACAGGGGGATATGGCTACACCTTC

v_gene: TRBV20-1
j_gene: TRBJ2-1
d_gene: NA
abundance: many
CDR3aa: CSAAWLLNNEQFF
CDR3nt: TGCAGTGCTGCGTGGCTCCTCAACAATGAGCAGTTCTTC

v_gene: TRBV10-2
j_gene: TRBJ1-5
d_gene: NA
abundance: many
CDR3aa: CASSREQPQHF
CDR3nt: TGCGCCAGCAGTCGAGAACAGCCCCAGCATTTT

v_gene: TRBV6-5
j_gene: TRBJ1-2
d_gene: TRBD1
abundance: many
CDR3aa: CASSYSAFGTGFGYTF
CDR3nt: TGTGCCAGCAGTTACTCGGCCTTCGGGACAGGGTTTGGCTACACCTTC

v_gene: TRBV24-1
j_gene: TRBJ2-3
d_gene: TRBD1
abundance: many
CDR3aa: CATSDTGTGLTDTQYF
CDR3nt: TGTGCCACCAGTGATACCGGGACAGGGCTCACAGATACGCAGTATTTT

v_gene: TRBV6-5
j_gene: TRBJ2-2
d_gene: NA
abundance: many
CDR3aa: CASSYGGSTGELFF
CDR3nt: TGTGCCAGCAGTTACGGTGGGAGCACCGGGGAGCTGTTTTTT

v_gene: TRBV5-1
j_gene: TRBJ2-4
d_gene: NA
abundance: NA
CDR3aa: CASSVTALAKNIQYF
CDR3nt: TGCGCCAGCAGTGTGACAGCGCTAGCCAAAAACATTCAGTACTTC

v_gene: TRBV7-2
j_gene: TRBJ1-6
d_gene: NA
abundance: NA
CDR3aa: CASSLQGRDSPLHF
CDR3nt: TGTGCCAGCAGCCTTCAGGGGAGGGATTCACCCCTCCACTTT

v_gene: TRBV27
j_gene: TRBJ2-1
d_gene: TRBD1
abundance: few
CDR3aa: CASSPTGERNEQFF
CDR3nt: TGTGCCAGCAGCCCGACAGGGGAGAGGAATGAGCAGTTCTTC

v_gene: TRBV15
j_gene: TRBJ1-5
d_gene: NA
abundance: many
CDR3aa: CATSRDNQPQHF
CDR3nt: TGTGCCACCAGCAGAGATAACCAGCCCCAGCATTTT

v_gene: TRBV7-3
j_gene: TRBJ1-1
d_gene: NA
abundance: many
CDR3aa: CASSFRRNTEAFF
CDR3nt: TGTGCCAGCAGCTTCCGCAGGAACACTGAAGCTTTCTTT

v_gene: TRBV30
j_gene: TRBJ1-1
d_gene: NA
abundance: NA
CDR3aa: CAWSRHMDTEAFF
CDR3nt: TGTGCCTGGAGTAGGCATATGGACACTGAAGCTTTCTTT

v_gene: TRBV18
j_gene: TRBJ1-6
d_gene: TRBD1
abundance: NA
CDR3aa: CASSPLPTRGTGGGSPLHF
CDR3nt: TGTGCCAGCTCACCACTCCCCACGCGTGGGACAGGGGGGGGTTCACCCCTCCACTTT

v_gene: TRBV9
j_gene: TRBJ2-3
d_gene: NA
abundance: many
CDR3aa: CASSVVGGSTDTQYF
CDR3nt: TGTGCCAGCAGCGTAGTTGGGGGGAGCACAGATACGCAGTATTTT

v_gene: TRBV15
j_gene: TRBJ2-7
d_gene: TRBD2
abundance: many
CDR3aa: CATSTGLANEQYF
CDR3nt: TGTGCCACCAGCACGGGACTAGCGAACGAGCAGTACTTC

v_gene: TRBV7-8
j_gene: TRBJ2-7
d_gene: NA
abundance: few
CDR3aa: CASSLRPAQRTYEQYF
CDR3nt: TGTGCCAGCAGCCTTAGACCGGCACAGCGAACCTACGAGCAGTACTTC

v_gene: TRBV20-1
j_gene: TRBJ2-3
d_gene: NA
abundance: many
CDR3aa: CSAPDSPGYTQYF
CDR3nt: TGCAGTGCTCCCGACTCCCCTGGGTATACGCAGTATTTT

v_gene: TRBV24-1
j_gene: TRBJ1-5
d_gene: NA
abundance: many
CDR3aa: CATSDSRAGANQPQHF
CDR3nt: TGTGCCACCAGTGATTCCAGGGCAGGGGCAAATCAGCCCCAGCATTTT

v_gene: TRBV7-2
j_gene: TRBJ1-2
d_gene: NA
abundance: many
CDR3aa: CASSLGSGRNYGYTF
CDR3nt: TGTGCCAGCAGCTTGGGGTCGGGCAGGAACTATGGCTACACCTTC

v_gene: TRBV20-1
j_gene: TRBJ1-3
d_gene: NA
abundance: few
CDR3aa: CSARVVRPGNTIYF
CDR3nt: TGCAGTGCTAGAGTCGTCAGGCCTGGAAACACCATATATTTT

v_gene: TRBV7-3
j_gene: TRBJ2-4
d_gene: NA
abundance: few
CDR3aa: CASSVDRSNIQYF
CDR3nt: TGTGCCAGCAGCGTCGACAGGTCAAACATTCAGTACTTC

v_gene: TRBV7-3
j_gene: TRBJ2-3
d_gene: NA
abundance: NA
CDR3aa: CASSIQDPDTQYF
CDR3nt: TGTGCCAGCAGCATACAGGACCCAGATACGCAGTATTTT

v_gene: TRBV6-5
j_gene: TRBJ2-5
d_gene: NA
abundance: NA
CDR3aa: CASSLQGLLETQYF
CDR3nt: TGTGCCAGCAGTTTACAGGGCCTTCTAGAGACCCAGTACTTC

v_gene: TRBV5-1
j_gene: TRBJ2-3
d_gene: TRBD2
abundance: many
CDR3aa: CASRSLSGAPDTQYF
CDR3nt: TGCGCCAGCAGGAGCCTTAGCGGGGCACCCGATACGCAGTATTTT

v_gene: TRBV12-3/TRBV12-4
j_gene: TRBJ2-7
d_gene: TRBD1
abundance: many
CDR3aa: CASSFAGGNEQYF
CDR3nt: TGTGCCAGCAGTTTTGCAGGGGGCAACGAGCAGTACTTC

v_gene: TRBV5-5
j_gene: TRBJ2-1
d_gene: TRBD2
abundance: many
CDR3aa: CASSFLAGGDEQFF
CDR3nt: TGTGCCAGCAGCTTTCTTGCGGGGGGCGATGAGCAGTTCTTC

v_gene: TRBV4-1
j_gene: TRBJ2-1
d_gene: TRBD1
abundance: many
CDR3aa: CASSQQGARWFF
CDR3nt: TGCGCCAGCAGCCAACAGGGGGCGAGGTGGTTCTTC

v_gene: TRBV5-5
j_gene: TRBJ2-5
d_gene: TRBD2
abundance: many
CDR3aa: CASSRRGQETQYF
CDR3nt: TGTGCCAGCAGCAGGCGGGGGCAAGAGACCCAGTACTTC

v_gene: TRBV19
j_gene: TRBJ2-1
d_gene: TRBD2
abundance: few
CDR3aa: CASSITASGYNEQFF
CDR3nt: TGTGCCAGTAGTATTACGGCTAGCGGATACAATGAGCAGTTCTTC

v_gene: TRBV9
j_gene: TRBJ2-1
d_gene: TRBD2
abundance: few
CDR3aa: CASSKTSGGVSGNNEQFF
CDR3nt: TGTGCCAGCAGCAAAACTAGCGGGGGGGTCTCGGGGAACAATGAGCAGTTCTTC

v_gene: TRBV7-9
j_gene: TRBJ2-5
d_gene: TRBD2
abundance: many
CDR3aa: CASSLLPWGGQETQYF
CDR3nt: TGTGCCAGCAGCTTACTCCCTTGGGGGGGCCAAGAGACCCAGTACTTC

v_gene: TRBV5-1
j_gene: TRBJ2-7
d_gene: NA
abundance: many
CDR3aa: CASSLGTSELYEQYF
CDR3nt: TGCGCCAGCAGCTTGGGGACTTCAGAGCTCTACGAGCAGTACTTC

v_gene: TRBV5-1
j_gene: TRBJ2-1
d_gene: TRBD2
abundance: many
CDR3aa: CASRRKTYQQLAENEQFF
CDR3nt: TGCGCCAGCAGGCGCAAAACGTACCAACAACTAGCGGAAAATGAGCAGTTCTTC

v_gene: TRBV4-1
j_gene: TRBJ1-5
d_gene: NA
abundance: few
CDR3aa: CASSQDSPEQPQHF
CDR3nt: TGCGCCAGCAGCCAAGATAGTCCGGAGCAGCCCCAGCATTTT

v_gene: TRBV7-2
j_gene: TRBJ2-1
d_gene: TRBD1
abundance: many
CDR3aa: CASSLGQGANEQFF
CDR3nt: TGTGCCAGCAGCTTGGGACAGGGGGCAAATGAGCAGTTCTTC

v_gene: TRBV11-2
j_gene: TRBJ1-6
d_gene: NA
abundance: NA
CDR3aa: CASSSGALSYNSPLHF
CDR3nt: TGTGCCAGCAGCTCAGGGGCCCTCTCCTATAATTCACCCCTCCACTTT

v_gene: TRBV7-2
j_gene: TRBJ2-1
d_gene: TRBD2
abundance: NA
CDR3aa: CASSLVPGLAGGSQFF
CDR3nt: TGTGCCAGCAGCTTAGTGCCGGGACTAGCGGGGGGGTCGCAGTTCTTC

v_gene: TRBV25-1
j_gene: TRBJ1-6
d_gene: NA
abundance: many
CDR3aa: CASTSGTSDSPLHF
CDR3nt: TGTGCCAGCACATCCGGGACGTCGGATTCACCCCTCCACTTT

v_gene: TRBV5-1
j_gene: TRBJ1-5
d_gene: NA
abundance: few
CDR3aa: CASSPGDSGSQPQHF
CDR3nt: TGCGCCAGCAGCCCCGGGGATTCCGGGAGTCAGCCCCAGCATTTT

v_gene: TRBV7-8
j_gene: TRBJ2-5
d_gene: TRBD2
abundance: many
CDR3aa: CASRSRLAGKETQYF
CDR3nt: TGTGCCAGCAGGAGTCGACTAGCGGGGAAAGAGACCCAGTACTTC

v_gene: TRBV7-2
j_gene: TRBJ1-5
d_gene: NA
abundance: many
CDR3aa: CASSFDGDQPQHF
CDR3nt: TGTGCCAGCAGCTTCGACGGGGATCAGCCCCAGCATTTT

v_gene: TRBV11-2
j_gene: TRBJ1-6
d_gene: NA
abundance: few
CDR3aa: CASSFTQTNSPLHF
CDR3nt: TGTGCCAGCAGCTTTACCCAAACTAATTCACCCCTCCACTTT

v_gene: TRBV5-8
j_gene: TRBJ1-5
d_gene: TRBD1
abundance: many
CDR3aa: CASSLGDRVQPQHF
CDR3nt: TGTGCCAGCAGCTTGGGCGACAGGGTCCAGCCCCAGCATTTT

v_gene: TRBV5-4
j_gene: TRBJ2-7
d_gene: NA
abundance: NA
CDR3aa: CASSPRAGPPYEQYF
CDR3nt: TGTGCCAGCAGCCCGCGGGCGGGGCCCCCCTACGAGCAGTACTTC

v_gene: TRBV11-2
j_gene: TRBJ2-5
d_gene: NA
abundance: many
CDR3aa: CAAGAQTQYF
CDR3nt: TGTGCCGCCGGGGCCCAGACCCAGTACTTC

v_gene: TRBV5-1
j_gene: TRBJ1-1
d_gene: NA
abundance: NA
CDR3aa: CASSLVEYTEAFF
CDR3nt: TGCGCCAGCAGCTTGGTAGAATACACTGAAGCTTTCTTT

v_gene: TRBV6-6
j_gene: TRBJ1-2
d_gene: NA
abundance: NA
CDR3aa: CASNQVLNYGYTF
CDR3nt: TGTGCCAGCAATCAGGTGCTCAACTATGGCTACACCTTC

v_gene: TRBV20-1
j_gene: TRBJ2-3
d_gene: TRBD2
abundance: many
CDR3aa: CSARGDSGGADTQYF
CDR3nt: TGCAGTGCTAGAGGGGACAGCGGGGGGGCCGATACGCAGTATTTT

v_gene: TRBV5-1
j_gene: TRBJ2-2
d_gene: NA
abundance: many
CDR3aa: CASSLDYTNTGELFF
CDR3nt: TGCGCCAGCAGCTTGGATTATACGAACACCGGGGAGCTGTTTTTT

v_gene: TRBV6-2/TRBV6-3
j_gene: TRBJ2-1
d_gene: NA
abundance: NA
CDR3aa: CASSSAGRQFF
CDR3nt: TGTGCCAGCAGTTCCGCCGGGCGGCAGTTCTTC

v_gene: TRBV13
j_gene: TRBJ2-2
d_gene: NA
abundance: many
CDR3aa: CASSLRRGRDIHGGELFF
CDR3nt: TGTGCCAGCAGCTTAAGGCGGGGCAGGGACATCCATGGAGGGGAGCTGTTTTTT

v_gene: TRBV4-2
j_gene: TRBJ2-5
d_gene: TRBD2
abundance: many
CDR3aa: CASSPKRGPQETQYF
CDR3nt: TGTGCCAGCAGCCCTAAGCGGGGGCCCCAAGAGACCCAGTACTTC

v_gene: TRBV7-2
j_gene: TRBJ2-1
d_gene: NA
abundance: NA
CDR3aa: CASSRGGQSSSYNEQFF
CDR3nt: TGTGCCAGCAGCCGTGGGGGCCAGTCGAGCTCCTACAATGAGCAGTTCTTC

v_gene: TRBV5-1
j_gene: TRBJ2-3
d_gene: NA
abundance: few
CDR3aa: CASSLKAANIKSTDTQYF
CDR3nt: TGCGCCAGCAGCTTGAAAGCCGCCAACATTAAGAGCACAGATACGCAGTATTTT

v_gene: TRBV27
j_gene: TRBJ1-2
d_gene: NA
abundance: few
CDR3aa: CASRSSGTNYGYTF
CDR3nt: TGTGCCAGCCGATCTTCCGGGACAAACTATGGCTACACCTTC

v_gene: TRBV29-1
j_gene: TRBJ2-1
d_gene: TRBD2
abundance: many
CDR3aa: CSVEVGSGGAKFF
CDR3nt: TGCAGCGTTGAAGTAGGTAGCGGGGGGGCAAAGTTCTTC

v_gene: TRBV6-1
j_gene: TRBJ2-5
d_gene: NA
abundance: few
CDR3aa: CASSSDRGGTQYF
CDR3nt: TGTGCCAGCAGCTCCGACCGAGGGGGGACCCAGTACTTC

v_gene: TRBV30
j_gene: TRBJ2-2
d_gene: TRBD1
abundance: many
CDR3aa: CAWKGTGGIGELFF
CDR3nt: TGTGCCTGGAAAGGGACAGGGGGCATCGGGGAGCTGTTTTTT